This is a list of T cell receptor beta chains from one sample in a study of blood T cell repertoires in COVID-19. Profiled with immunoSEQ multiplex PCR; TCRdb holds only in-frame clones, not every one. Here the sample spans 350,000 to 450,000 clones, approximately 81% being singletons. Sequencing input: peripheral blood. These receptors originate from a woman between 18 and 29 years old with acute or convalescent COVID-19. Both conserved end residues are part of each CDR3. The order of the fields is J gene, V gene, D gene, clone size, CDR3 DNA, CDR3 protein. D genes are given only for firm matches. Only some rows state a clone size, as once, few, many or a class for expanded clones.

>TRBJ1-1|TRBV7-9|NA|NA
TGTGCCAGCAGCCTTTTTCCCACTCCAGACATGAACACTGAAGCTTTCTTT
CASSLFPTPDMNTEAFF
>TRBJ1-2|TRBV27|NA|NA
TGTGCCAGCAGTTTAAAGCCGGTTAACTATGGCTACACCTTC
CASSLKPVNYGYTF
>TRBJ2-7|TRBV4-2|NA|NA
TGTGCCAGCAGCCAAGATTACGGGACCTACGAGCAGTACTTC
CASSQDYGTYEQYF
>TRBJ2-2|TRBV9|NA|NA
TGTGCCAGCAGCTCAATGGACTTTTACACCGGGGAGCTGTTTTTT
CASSSMDFYTGELFF
>TRBJ1-6|TRBV4-2|NA|few
TGTGCCAGCAGCCAAGAGCTGGGGGGGAGTGGGAATTCACCCCTCCACTTT
CASSQELGGSGNSPLHF
>TRBJ1-2|TRBV4-1|NA|NA
TGCGCCAGCAGCCAAGAACAGGGTGTTAACTATGGCTACACCTTC
CASSQEQGVNYGYTF
>TRBJ2-3|TRBV6-2/TRBV6-3|TRBD2|NA
TGTGCCAGCAGTTACGGCCCACTCGGGACTAGCGGAACAGATACGCAGTATTTT
CASSYGPLGTSGTDTQYF
>TRBJ1-3|TRBV9|TRBD1|NA
TGTGCCAGCAGCTCCCCTGGGACAGGGGCTGGAAACACCATATATTTT
CASSSPGTGAGNTIYF
>TRBJ1-6|TRBV19|TRBD1|once
TGTGCCAGTAGAGGGACAGGGGCGAGGAATTCACCCCTCCACTTT
CASRGTGARNSPLHF
>TRBJ2-3|TRBV7-8|NA|few
TGTGCCAGCAGCTTAGTTGGCCGTAGCACAGATACGCAGTATTTT
CASSLVGRSTDTQYF
>TRBJ2-1|TRBV9|NA|NA
TGTGCCAGCAGCGTAGATGGTGCAGGTAACAATGAGCAGTTCTTC
CASSVDGAGNNEQFF
>TRBJ1-5|TRBV19|TRBD1|NA
TGTGCCAGTGGGACAGGGGGAGGCAATCAGCCCCAGCATTTT
CASGTGGGNQPQHF
>TRBJ1-1|TRBV19|NA|NA
TGTGCCAGTAGTATTGGGACACACCTGAACACTGAAGCTTTCTTT
CASSIGTHLNTEAFF
>TRBJ1-2|TRBV6-5|TRBD1|NA
TGTGCCAGCAGTTACTCCTCAGGGGGCGCGGACTATGGCTACACCTTC
CASSYSSGGADYGYTF
>TRBJ1-2|TRBV11-2|NA|NA
TGTGCCAGCAGCTTAGTACCAGGGAACTATGGCTACACCTTC
CASSLVPGNYGYTF
>TRBJ1-1|TRBV2|NA|NA
TGTGCCAGCAGACGGGAGAGGAGCACTGAAGCTTTCTTT
CASRRERSTEAFF
>TRBJ1-2|TRBV5-8|TRBD1|NA
TGTGCCAGCAGCTTGGGGCGGGACAGGGACCTTAACTATGGCTACACCTTC
CASSLGRDRDLNYGYTF
>TRBJ1-6|TRBV10-3|NA|NA
TGTGCCATCAGAACCACAGGCAGCTCACCCCTCCACTTT
CAIRTTGSSPLHF
>TRBJ1-2|TRBV4-1|TRBD1|NA
TGCGCCAGCAGCCACGGGCCGCCTCGGGACAGGGGGGACTGGGACTATGGCTACACCTTC
CASSHGPPRDRGDWDYGYTF
>TRBJ2-3|TRBV24-1|TRBD2|NA
TGTGCCACCAGTGATTCCCCTCCTCTAGCGGGGATCACAGATACGCAGTATTTT
CATSDSPPLAGITDTQYF
>TRBJ1-1|TRBV9|NA|NA
TGTGCCAGCAGCCGCGGGGGGATGAACACTGAAGCTTTCTTT
CASSRGGMNTEAFF
>TRBJ1-6|TRBV7-2|NA|NA
TGTGCCAGCAGCTCCGACATTGGATCACCCCTCCACTTT
CASSSDIGSPLHF
>TRBJ2-3|TRBV5-1|NA|NA
TGCGCCAGCAGCTCACACACGATCTTTAGCACAGATACGCAGTATTTT
CASSSHTIFSTDTQYF
>TRBJ2-5|TRBV12-3/TRBV12-4|NA|NA
TGTGCCAGCAGTTTTAGTAATAGTGGGACCCAGTACTTC
CASSFSNSGTQYF
>TRBJ1-6|TRBV7-2|TRBD1|NA
TGTGCCAGCAGCTCTCGGCGGACAGGGAATAATTCACCCCTCCACTTT
CASSSRRTGNNSPLHF
>TRBJ2-3|TRBV9|TRBD2|NA
TGTGCCAGCAGCGGGGACGGGGGACTAGTCACAGATACGCAGTATTTT
CASSGDGGLVTDTQYF
>TRBJ2-3|TRBV9|NA|NA
TGTGCCAGCAGCTCCAACTCAGATACGCAGTATTTT
CASSSNSDTQYF
>TRBJ1-5|TRBV7-2|NA|once
TGTGCCAGCAGCCACAACAGGGGCAATCAGCCCCAGCATTTT
CASSHNRGNQPQHF